Detailed here is one T cell receptor beta chain. The record originates from a study of cytomegalovirus exposure and HLA in healthy donors. Per the germline V gene, CDR1 is SGHKS and CDR2 is YYEKEE (reference sequence). The CDR3 sequence is 14 residues long. Trimming removed 4 bases at V and 2 bases at J, with 13 bases between. This PCR relied on a set of 60 Vbeta primers and 13 Jbeta primers. Repertoires were generated with immunoSEQ multiplex PCR, while TCRdb's copy carries only in-frame clones and drops some. The sample carries some 140,000 clones, 79% recorded once. The sequence was obtained from a man aged 25 to 45 in good health and CMV-seropositive. The V call is TRBV5-5, the J call TRBJ2-7; D not certain. Material: PBMCs. As DNA, the CDR3 is TGTGCCAGCAGCACGGGTCCCTCAACCTACGAGCAGTACTTC. This codes for CASSTGPSTYEQYF.